Below, one TCR beta chain is given with its context. Its antigen has not been determined. Base qualities are not recorded, but no much larger clone differs from it by a single base. The CDR3 sequence holds 16 residues, the cysteine and phenylalanine included. CDR3 DNA is the only sequence kept; it has 48 bases, read in frame from the first base. V and J lose 4 bases and 2 bases, and a span of 15 bases separates them. For CDR1 and CDR2, the germline V gene lists SGHTS and YDEGEE. TCRbeta CDR3 regions were amplified from genomic DNA by means of the immunoSEQ Assay, a bias-controlled multiplex PCR. The paper's processing steps were these. The number of nucleated cells in each sample was estimated by amplification of reference gene primers within the assay. To quantify the absolute abundance of each unique TCRbeta CDR3 rearrangement, sequence reads were collapsed and filtered. For each sample, productive Simpson clonality was calculated by taking the square root of Simpson's diversity index across productive rearrangements. TCRdb limited this immuneACCESS table to in-frame rearrangements with V and J called. A share of clones is missing; checked studies link under half to unresolved V genes, and the rest is unexplained. Clonal size and the V and J genes are those of that table, whereas D and trimming came from the DNA. Recorded for this sample are roughly 290,000 clones; roughly 85% of them occurred a single time. The ten biggest clones cover roughly 2% of the sample.

The entry originates in a study of blood T cell repertoires in COVID-19 (dated by TCRdb to the early 2020s). Some background on the complete study: Samples covering the acute and convalescent phases of COVID-19 were provided by collaborators in the United States, Italy and Spain. The dataset comprised deeply sampled blood TCRbeta repertoires from subjects exposed to, actively infected with, or recovered from COVID-19. Samples were obtained from the ongoing ImmuneRACE study (first 160 participants) and from 1,000 to 1,500 subjects provided by 6 global collaborators. The material from the prospective study consisted of cDNA or gDNA derived from T cells, B-cell-depleted T cells, or PBMCs. Nearly every sample came with metadata listing a de-identified subject ID, COVID-19 status, age in years and sex. Where available, HLA class I and class II types were taken from metadata supplied by the sample provider and were not determined by assay-based typing. The repertoires were released in a freely available public database intended as a resource for research on the immune response to SARS-CoV-2.

The study at large found these results: How much clinical and demographic metadata was included differed by source and by participant, and the metadata was provided uncurated.

Participants in the prospective study were enrolled through a virtual design, were aged roughly 18 to 100 years, and lived in 20 to 30 United States geographic areas. Cohort assignment in the prospective study relied on participant-reported clinical history from a screening survey and a study questionnaire. ImmuneRACE Cohort 3 recovered participants were defined by two consecutive negative NP/OP PCR tests, healthcare professional clearance, or symptom resolution. In the prospective study, whole blood, serum and a nasopharyngeal or oropharyngeal swab were collected from each participant by mobile phlebotomists. Over an approximately 2-month period, participants in the prospective study had the option of providing additional blood draws and questionnaires. Before DNA extraction, prospective study blood samples were shipped either frozen or at room temperature.

Recombination linked TRBV5-8 to TRBJ2-2; TRBD1 is a weak D gene call, 6 bases matching. The clonotype comes from a man younger than 40 who had recovered from COVID-19. The sequencing sample was made of PBMCs or T cells enriched from blood (not recorded which). For the CDR3, the sequence is CASSAGQTQNTGELFF. The bases read TGTGCCAGCAGCGCCGGACAGACACAAAACACCGGGGAGCTGTTTTTT.